This T cell receptor (beta chain) was profiled in a study of T cells in Graves' hyperthyroidism and ophthalmopathy. Whole-study results and caveats: In the blood, most expanded thyroid clonotypes above 0.001 appeared as well.

This clonotype came up a few times. Its antigen is unidentified. For Graves' hyperthyroidism to be stable, ophthalmopathy could not progress within 18 months. Subjects aged 18 to 65 presented with newly diagnosed hyperthyroidism of less than 2 months' duration. The diagnoses drew upon clinical symptoms, serum thyroxine and TRAb, thyroid ultrasound and orbital computed tomography. The CDR3 loop spans 14 amino acids. V lost 3 bases to trimming and J lost 5 bases; unmatched junction nucleotides: 6. There were TCR beta CDR3 regions amplified from RNA transcripts. An initial round of RT-PCR targeting the TCR CDR3 relied on the HTBI primer set. In TCRdb, the multiplex PCR reads were re-called with MiXCR into one record per CDR3 protein. The data contain hundreds of thousands of distinct CDR3 sequences, 15% to 20% of them seen just once; the ten biggest clones take up about 17%.

Sequenced sample: blood. This TCR derives from a woman aged 18-30 years with Graves' hyperthyroidism. The chain recombines TRBV12-3 or TRBV12-4 with TRBJ2-5; 7 nucleotides line up with TRBD2. The CDR3 coding sequence is TGTGCCAGCAGTTTTGGGGGAGGGAGGGAGACCCAGTACTTC. The encoded protein is CASSFGGGRETQYF.